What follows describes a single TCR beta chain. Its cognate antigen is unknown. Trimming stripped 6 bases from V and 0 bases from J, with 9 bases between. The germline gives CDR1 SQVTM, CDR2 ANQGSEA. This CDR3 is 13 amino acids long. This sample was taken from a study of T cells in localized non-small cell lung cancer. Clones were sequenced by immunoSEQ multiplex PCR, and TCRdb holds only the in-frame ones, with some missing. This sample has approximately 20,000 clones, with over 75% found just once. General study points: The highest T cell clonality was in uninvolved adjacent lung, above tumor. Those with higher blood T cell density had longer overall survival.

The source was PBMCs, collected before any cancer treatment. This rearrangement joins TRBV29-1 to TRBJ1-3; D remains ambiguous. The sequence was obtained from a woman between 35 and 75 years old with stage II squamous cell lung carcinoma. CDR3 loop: CSVVGNSGNTIYF. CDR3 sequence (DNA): TGCAGCGTCGTGGGCAACTCTGGAAACACCATATATTTT.